The 17 T cell receptor beta chains in this list originate from one sample, sequenced in a study of CD8+CD57+ T cells in acquired aplastic anemia. It was genomic DNA that served as the template for profiling TCR beta VDJ and CDR3. MiXCR, applied by TCRdb to the reads, yields one record per CDR3 protein. There are 200,000 to 250,000 distinct CDR3 sequences in the sample; 30% to 35% occur only once, and 1.1% lies in the top ten. Sequenced material: sorted CD4+, CD8+, or CD8+CD57+ T cells (not recorded which) from PBMCs. These receptors were taken from a human donor in good health, serving as a control.

The chain links TRBV10-1 to TRBJ1-1; D is perhaps TRBD1 (6 bases). Germline assignment: CDR1 WNHNN and CDR2 SYGVQD (reference sequence). CDR3 length equals 14 residues. With 5 bases removed from V and 4 bases from J, the gap between germline ends came to 14 bases. For the CDR3, the DNA is TGCGCCAGCAGTTTCCCAGGGGTCGGCACTGAAGCTTTCTTT. This sequence encodes CASSFPGVGTEAFF.

The V and J genes are TRBV4-1 and TRBJ2-1, with a possible D match to TRBD2 (5 bases). The V end was cut by 7 bases, the J end by 2 bases, with 21 bases between. Germline V lookup: CDR1 MGHRA, CDR2 YSYEKL. The CDR3 contains 17 residues. The CDR3 loop is CASKGIGRAETYNEQFF. The DNA of the CDR3 is TGCGCCAGCAAGGGAATCGGGCGGGCAGAGACCTACAATGAGCAGTTCTTC.

In this sample, this clonotype turned up many times. In DNA form, the CDR3 reads TGTGCCAGCAGCTCCCAAGCTTCTAGCGGGAGTCGCGAGCAGTACTTC. Protein: CASSSQASSGSREQYF. The chain has TRBV7-8 and TRBJ2-7; 10 bases agree with TRBD2. With V trimmed by 4 bases and J by 6 bases, 12 bases remained unmatched. Germline values: CDR1 SGHVS, CDR2 FQNEAQ. There are 16 residues in the CDR3.

In its sample, this clonotype was seen a few times. The V call is TRBV12-5, the J call TRBJ2-6, with D uncertain. Per the germline V gene, CDR1 is LGHNT and CDR2 is FRNRAP. The length of the CDR3 is 16 residues. Trimming took 1 base from V and 4 from J, leaving 11 bases between them. The CDR3, as DNA: TGTGCTAGTGGTTTGGGTACATCCACGGGGGCCAACGTCCTGACTTTC. Its protein is CASGLGTSTGANVLTF.

The V gene is TRBV29-1, the J gene TRBJ1-1; D is unclear. The CDR3 is made up of 12 amino acids. CDR1 and CDR2 from the germline V gene are SQVTM and ANQGSEA. CDR3 loop: CIPEGVITEAFF. The CDR3 DNA sequence: TGCATCCCGGAGGGAGTGATAACTGAAGCTTTCTTT.

CDR3 bases: TGCGCCAGCAGCCAAGAAGGAGGGCAGGGCGTCTGGGGGGAGACCCAGTACTTC. This codes for CASSQEGGQGVWGETQYF. The chain employs TRBV4-3 and TRBJ2-5, with D possibly matching TRBD2 (6 bases). The V end lost 0 bases, the J end lost 5 bases, and 22 bases lay between the germline ends. CDR3 size: 18 residues. CDR1 is LGHNA, CDR2 YSLEER, per germline.

As regards this clonotype: Relative to the germline gene, one junction end is altered; a read error may explain this. The V and J genes are TRBV9 and TRBJ1-3, with D uncertain. Germline CDR1 is SGDLS and CDR2 is YYNGEE. This CDR3 is built from 13 residues. DNA for the CDR3: TGTGCCAGCAGCGTAGAGGGTGGAAACGCCATATATTTT. Its protein product is CASSVEGGNAIYF.

Comments on this clonotype: Being one base from a much bigger clone, this may be a read error. The chain joins TRBV20-1 to TRBJ2-3; D possibly corresponds to TRBD2 (7 bases). Germline CDR1 reads DFQATT; CDR2 reads SNEGSKA (reference sequence). This CDR3 spans 14 amino acids. Here the CDR3 reads CGASRGGPTDTQYF. CDR3 DNA: TGCGGTGCTAGTAGGGGGGGGCCCACAGATACGCAGTATTTT.

Remarks on this clonotype: Being one base from a much bigger clone, this may be a read error. The V gene is TRBV7-2, the J gene TRBJ1-5; unclear D gene. Trimming left V 2 bases short and J 5 bases short, with 10 bases between. The CDR3 runs to 14 residues. Germline V gene lookup returns CDR1 SGHTA and CDR2 FQGNSA. DNA for the CDR3: TGTGCCAGCAGCTTAAAGTGGCAGGATCAGCCCCAGCATTTT. It codes for CASSLKWQDQPQHF.

The chain uses TRBV6-1 and TRBJ1-4, with a weak D call TRBD1 (6 bases). Germline CDR1 and CDR2: MNHNS and SASEGT. This CDR3 is built from 15 residues. The ends were cut back, 6 bases at V and 2 bases at J, with 13 bases in the middle. CDR3 sequence reads: CASRGASITNEKLFF. The CDR3 coding sequence is TGTGCCAGCAGGGGGGCGTCTATTACTAATGAAAAACTGTTTTTT.

The chain combines TRBV19 with TRBJ2-7; perhaps TRBD1 as D (6 bases). Trimming pared 5 bases from V and 2 bases from J, leaving 10 bases between. The CDR3 contains 13 residues. Germline V lookup: CDR1 LNHDA, CDR2 SQIVND (reference sequence). For the CDR3, the DNA is TGTGCCAGTAGTCGGACAGCCCCCTACGAGCAGTACTTC. Amino acids: CASSRTAPYEQYF.

The V gene is TRBV2, the J gene TRBJ2-7; TRBD1 agrees at 8 bases. The CDR3 sequence is 14 residues long. The ends lost 1 base at V and 2 bases at J; junction bases unmatched: 1. Germline assignment: CDR1 SNHLY and CDR2 FYNNEI. CDR3 amino acids: CASSEGDRPYEQYF. Written as DNA, the CDR3 is TGTGCCAGCAGTGAAGGGGACAGGCCCTACGAGCAGTACTTC.

On this clonotype itself: This may arise from a read error, as a much more abundant clone is one base away. The chain is built from TRBV20-1 and TRBJ1-4; a weak D match, TRBD1 (5 bases). The V gene's germline CDR1 is DFQATT and CDR2 SNEGSKA (reference sequence). V dropped 1 base and J dropped 10 bases, with 13 bases sitting between them. There are 13 residues in the CDR3. The CDR3 loop reads CSARGTTHGKLFF. CDR3 coding DNA: TGCAGTGCTAGAGGGACAACTCACGGAAAACTGTTTTTT.

The rearrangement links TRBV7-2 to TRBJ1-2; 7 bases match TRBD1. The CDR3 is 14 amino acids. J lost 9 bases, V lost 2 bases, and 9 bases had no gene match. In germline, CDR1 is SGHTA, CDR2 FQGNSA. The CDR3 loop reads CASSLRQGYLRYTF. The CDR3 DNA reads TGTGCCAGCAGCTTAAGACAGGGTTATCTCCGCTACACCTTC.

This clonotype showed up many times. V usage is TRBV7-8 and J usage is TRBJ1-6, with TRBD1 matching over 7 bases. This CDR3 has 17 amino acids. Germline V gene data show CDR1 as SGHVS and CDR2 as FQNEAQ. With 6 bases clipped from V and 4 bases from J, the junction kept 12 bases outside the gene matches. CDR3 nucleotide sequence: TGTGCCAGCAGTTATATCCGGGACAGCTTGTATAATTCACCCCTCCACTTT. Protein product: CASSYIRDSLYNSPLHF.

The chain recombines TRBV27 with TRBJ1-5; possibly TRBD1 for D (6 bases). The V end was cut by 7 bases, the J end by 1 base, with 8 bases between. The germline V gene has CDR1 MNHEY and CDR2 SMNVEV (reference sequence). The CDR3 loop spans 13 amino acids. The DNA for the CDR3 is TGTGCCAGCAAGGGGGAAAGCAATCAGCCCCAGCATTTT. Amino acids: CASKGESNQPQHF.

This clonotype was seen many times. In DNA form, the CDR3 reads TGTGCCACCAGCAGGGAATTTGTGGGGTATGGCTACACCTTC. Amino acid sequence: CATSREFVGYGYTF. The chain is built from TRBV15 and TRBJ1-2; unclear D gene. Trimming shortened V by 3 bases and J by 5 bases, and 13 bases separated the two germline ends. The length of the CDR3 is 14 residues. Looked up from germline, CDR1 is LNHNV and CDR2 is YYDKDF (reference sequence).